A selection of T cell receptor beta chains follows, all from one sample in a study of chemoradiotherapy in HPV16-positive cancers. Only in-frame clones appear in the TCRdb table, and some are missing; sequencing was by immunoSEQ multiplex PCR. This table has over 10,000 clones, approximately 80% appearing once. Sampling was carried out from a patient who underwent chemoradiotherapy. These receptors were obtained from a human donor with HPV-associated anogenital cancer. CDR3s include the opening cysteine and the closing phenylalanine or tryptophan. The D gene is left open where the match is weak. Size tells how often a clone was seen (once, few, many) or the class of an expanded clone, and some rows leave it out.

TRBV18,-,TRBJ2-2,-,CASSPLTALNTGELFF,TGTGCCAGCTCACCCTTAACAGCCCTAAACACCGGGGAGCTGTTTTTT
TRBV5-1,-,TRBJ1-4,-,CASMWEGDEKLFF,TGCGCCAGCATGTGGGAAGGAGATGAAAAACTGTTTTTT
TRBV6-4,TRBD1,TRBJ1-2,-,CASSPGQAMGYTF,TGTGCCAGCAGTCCGGGACAGGCCATGGGCTACACCTTC
TRBV2,-,TRBJ1-3,-,CASIVQGNTIYF,TGTGCCAGCATCGTACAGGGAAACACCATATATTTT
TRBV9,TRBD2,TRBJ2-3,once,CASSVGSGGAKDTQYF,TGTGCCAGCAGCGTAGGGTCCGGGGGGGCCAAAGATACGCAGTATTTT
TRBV19,TRBD1,TRBJ1-2,-,CASSQQGVYGYTF,TGTGCCAGTAGCCAACAGGGGGTCTATGGCTACACCTTC
TRBV7-8,TRBD2,TRBJ2-1,once,CASSPPRGGTDNEQFF,TGTGCCAGCAGCCCCCCACGGGGAGGGACTGACAATGAGCAGTTCTTC
TRBV5-1,-,TRBJ1-6,-,CASSLNSVGSSPLHF,TGCGCCAGCAGCTTGAACTCGGTCGGATCTTCACCCCTCCACTTT
TRBV28,-,TRBJ1-5,-,CASSPPTGRSHF,TGTGCCAGCAGCCCGCCAACAGGCCGCTCGCATTTT
TRBV10-2,-,TRBJ2-6,-,CASSVSLTGTSSGANVLTF,TGCGCCAGCAGCGTCTCCCTAACGGGGACTTCCTCTGGGGCCAACGTCCTGACTTTC
TRBV27,TRBD1,TRBJ2-3,-,CASSRGQGWYF,TGTGCCAGCAGCCGCGGACAGGGGTGGTATTTT
TRBV6-4,-,TRBJ1-6,few,CASSEGESSPLHF,TGTGCCAGCAGTGAGGGGGAGAGTTCACCCCTCCACTTT
TRBV18,TRBD1,TRBJ2-1,-,CASSKGASSYNEQFF,TGTGCCAGCTCAAAGGGGGCCAGCTCCTACAATGAGCAGTTCTTC
TRBV11-2,TRBD2,TRBJ2-1,-,CASSRISGGTYNEQFF,TGTGCCAGCAGCCGTATCAGCGGGGGGACATACAATGAGCAGTTCTTC
TRBV19,-,TRBJ1-2,-,CASRKAPRGNYGYTF,TGTGCCAGCCGAAAGGCCCCAAGAGGGAACTATGGCTACACCTTC
TRBV5-1,-,TRBJ2-2,-,CASSSGHNTGELFF,TGCGCCAGCAGCTCTGGACACAACACCGGGGAGCTGTTTTTT
TRBV28,-,TRBJ1-1,-,CASSWPSRLVTEAFF,TGTGCCAGCAGTTGGCCGTCGAGGCTCGTGACTGAAGCTTTCTTT
TRBV7-6,TRBD1,TRBJ1-3,-,CASSLKVGTGDTIYF,TGTGCCAGCAGCTTAAAAGTCGGGACAGGGGACACCATATATTTT
TRBV29-1,TRBD1,TRBJ1-2,few,CSVEDQGGWGYTF,TGCAGCGTTGAAGATCAAGGGGGCTGGGGCTACACCTTC
TRBV5-1,-,TRBJ1-3,-,CASSEISGNTIYF,TGCGCCAGCAGCGAGATTTCTGGAAACACCATATATTTT
TRBV6-5,-,TRBJ1-1,-,CASSSQPTGLTEAFF,TGTGCCAGCAGTTCCCAACCGACAGGCCTCACTGAAGCTTTCTTT
TRBV30,TRBD2,TRBJ2-1,-,CARTGGTYNEQFF,TGTGCCAGGACCGGGGGGACCTACAATGAGCAGTTCTTC
TRBV6-1,-,TRBJ1-2,-,CATLKEGYTF,TGTGCCACCCTGAAGGAAGGCTACACCTTC
TRBV18,-,TRBJ2-3,-,CASSPQGPPATQYF,TGTGCCAGCTCACCGCAGGGACCCCCCGCTACGCAGTATTTT
TRBV5-4,-,TRBJ1-2,-,CASSLEGTDRGGYTF,TGTGCCAGCAGCTTGGAGGGGACGGACCGGGGTGGCTACACCTTC
TRBV7-9,-,TRBJ1-2,medium-sized,CASSLEGTYGYTF,TGTGCCAGCAGCTTAGAGGGTACTTATGGCTACACCTTC
TRBV2,TRBD1,TRBJ1-5,-,CASRLQGLSQPQHF,TGTGCCAGCAGGCTACAGGGGTTGAGTCAGCCCCAGCATTTT
TRBV5-1,-,TRBJ2-5,-,CASSLSPGETQYF,TGCGCCAGCAGCTTGTCCCCGGGGGAGACCCAGTACTTC
TRBV29-1,-,TRBJ2-3,-,CSVEGGTDTQYF,TGCAGCGTTGAGGGGGGCACAGATACGCAGTATTTT